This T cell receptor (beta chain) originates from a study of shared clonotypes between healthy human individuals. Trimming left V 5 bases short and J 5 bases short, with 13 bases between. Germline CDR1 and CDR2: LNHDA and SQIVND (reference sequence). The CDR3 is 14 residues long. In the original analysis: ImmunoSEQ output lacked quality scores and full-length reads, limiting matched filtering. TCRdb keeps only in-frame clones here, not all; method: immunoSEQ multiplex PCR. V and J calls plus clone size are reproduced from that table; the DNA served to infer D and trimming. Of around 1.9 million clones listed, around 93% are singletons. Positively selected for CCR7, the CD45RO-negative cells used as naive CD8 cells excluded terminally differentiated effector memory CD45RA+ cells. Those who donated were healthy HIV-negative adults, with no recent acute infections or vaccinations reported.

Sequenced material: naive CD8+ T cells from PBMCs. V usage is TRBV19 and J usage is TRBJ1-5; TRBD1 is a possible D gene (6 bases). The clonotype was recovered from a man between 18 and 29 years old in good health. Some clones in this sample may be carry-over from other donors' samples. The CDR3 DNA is TGTGCCAGTAGTTTATACAGGGACGATCAGCCCCAGCATTTT. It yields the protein CASSLYRDDQPQHF.